This T cell receptor (beta chain) was sequenced during a study of blood T cell repertoires in COVID-19. Only in-frame clones appear in the TCRdb table, and some are missing; sequencing was by immunoSEQ multiplex PCR. Counted here are about 110,000 clones, about 79% occurring once; the ten biggest clones make up more than 15%. The sample comprised peripheral blood. The receptor was derived from a woman of 80 years or more with active or convalescent COVID-19.

The CDR3 DNA is TGTGCCAGCAGCTCCTCCTTTGAGGCTAGCGGAATTACCGGGGAGCTGTTTTTT. It codes for CASSSSFEASGITGELFF. This chain joins TRBV13 and TRBJ2-2, with 7 bases that match TRBD2. V trimming: 4 bases; J trimming: 5 bases; junction bases outside the gene matches: 16. This CDR3 region has 18 residues. The germline V gene has CDR1 PRHDT and CDR2 FYEKMQ (reference sequence).